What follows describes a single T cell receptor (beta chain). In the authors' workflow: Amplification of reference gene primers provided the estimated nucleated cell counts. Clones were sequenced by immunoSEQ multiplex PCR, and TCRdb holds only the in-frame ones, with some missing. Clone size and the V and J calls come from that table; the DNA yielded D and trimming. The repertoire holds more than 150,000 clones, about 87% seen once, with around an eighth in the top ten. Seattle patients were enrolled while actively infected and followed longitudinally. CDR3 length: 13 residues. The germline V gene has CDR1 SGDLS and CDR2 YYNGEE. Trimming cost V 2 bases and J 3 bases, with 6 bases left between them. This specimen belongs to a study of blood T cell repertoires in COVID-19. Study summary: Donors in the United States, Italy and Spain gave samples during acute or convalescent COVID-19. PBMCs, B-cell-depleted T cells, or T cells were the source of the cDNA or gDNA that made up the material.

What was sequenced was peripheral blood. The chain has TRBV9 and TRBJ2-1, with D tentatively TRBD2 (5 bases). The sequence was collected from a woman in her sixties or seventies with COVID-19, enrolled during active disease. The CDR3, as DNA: TGTGCCAGCAGCGTCGACTACTACAATGAGCAGTTCTTC. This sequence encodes CASSVDYYNEQFF. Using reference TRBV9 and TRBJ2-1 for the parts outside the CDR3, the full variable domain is DSGVTQTPKHLITATGQRVTLRCSPRSGDLSVYWYQQSLDQGLQFLIQYYNGEERAKGNILERFSAQQFPDLHSELNLSSLELGDSALYFCASSVDYYNEQFFGPGTRLTVL.